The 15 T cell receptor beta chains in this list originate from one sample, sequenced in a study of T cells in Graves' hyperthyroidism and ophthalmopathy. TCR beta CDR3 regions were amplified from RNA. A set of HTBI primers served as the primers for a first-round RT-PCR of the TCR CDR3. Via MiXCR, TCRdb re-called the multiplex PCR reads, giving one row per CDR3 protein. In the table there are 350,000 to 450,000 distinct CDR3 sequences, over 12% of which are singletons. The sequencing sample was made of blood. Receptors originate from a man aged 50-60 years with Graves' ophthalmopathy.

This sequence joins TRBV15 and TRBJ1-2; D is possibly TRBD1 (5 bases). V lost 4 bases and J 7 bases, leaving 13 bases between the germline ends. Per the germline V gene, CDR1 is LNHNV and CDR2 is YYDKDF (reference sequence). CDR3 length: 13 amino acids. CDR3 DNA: TGTGCCACCAGCAACGGCAGGGATGGTGGCTACACCTTC. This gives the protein CATSNGRDGGYTF.

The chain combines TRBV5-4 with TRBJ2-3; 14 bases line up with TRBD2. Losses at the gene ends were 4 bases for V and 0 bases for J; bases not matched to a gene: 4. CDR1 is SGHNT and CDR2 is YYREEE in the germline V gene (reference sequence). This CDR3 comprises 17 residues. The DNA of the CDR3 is TGTGCCAGCAGCATTGGACTAGCGGGAGGTAGCACAGATACGCAGTATTTT. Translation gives CASSIGLAGGSTDTQYF.

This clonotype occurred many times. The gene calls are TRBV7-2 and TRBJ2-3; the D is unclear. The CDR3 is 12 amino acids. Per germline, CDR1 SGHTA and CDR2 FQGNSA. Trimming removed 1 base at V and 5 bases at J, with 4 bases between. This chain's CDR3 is CASSLELDTQYF. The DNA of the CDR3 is TGTGCCAGCAGCTTAGAGTTAGATACGCAGTATTTT.

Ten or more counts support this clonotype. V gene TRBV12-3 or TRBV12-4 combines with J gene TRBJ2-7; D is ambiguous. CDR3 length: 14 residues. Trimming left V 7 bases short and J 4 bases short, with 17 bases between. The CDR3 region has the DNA TGTGCCAGCACTCCCTCGGTGTCCTCTTACGAGCAGTACTTC. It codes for CASTPSVSSYEQYF.

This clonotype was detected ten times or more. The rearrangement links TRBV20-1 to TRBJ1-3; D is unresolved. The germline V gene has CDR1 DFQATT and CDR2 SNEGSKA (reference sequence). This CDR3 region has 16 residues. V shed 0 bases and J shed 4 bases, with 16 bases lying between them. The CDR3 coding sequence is TGCAGTGCTAGAGATCGGCGAACAGAGATCGGAAACACCATATATTTT. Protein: CSARDRRTEIGNTIYF.

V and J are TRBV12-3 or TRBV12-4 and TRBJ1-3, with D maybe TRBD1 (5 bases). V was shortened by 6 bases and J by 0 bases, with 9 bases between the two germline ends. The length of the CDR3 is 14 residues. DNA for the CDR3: TGTGCCAGCAGGGACGGGGGCTCTGGAAACACCATATATTTT. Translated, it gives CASRDGGSGNTIYF.

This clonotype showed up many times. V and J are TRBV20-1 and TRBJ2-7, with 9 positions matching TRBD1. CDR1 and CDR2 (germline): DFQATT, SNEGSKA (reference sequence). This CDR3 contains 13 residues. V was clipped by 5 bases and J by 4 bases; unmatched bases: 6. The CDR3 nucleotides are TGCAGTGCTCTGGACAGGGGCGAGTACGAGCAGTACTTC. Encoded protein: CSALDRGEYEQYF.

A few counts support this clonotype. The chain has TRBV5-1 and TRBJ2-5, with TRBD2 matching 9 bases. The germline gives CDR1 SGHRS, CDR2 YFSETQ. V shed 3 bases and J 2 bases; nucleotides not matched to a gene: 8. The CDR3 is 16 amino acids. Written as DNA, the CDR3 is TGCGCCAGCAGCTCCTTTGCGGGAGGGGGACAAGAGACCCAGTACTTC. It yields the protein CASSSFAGGGQETQYF.

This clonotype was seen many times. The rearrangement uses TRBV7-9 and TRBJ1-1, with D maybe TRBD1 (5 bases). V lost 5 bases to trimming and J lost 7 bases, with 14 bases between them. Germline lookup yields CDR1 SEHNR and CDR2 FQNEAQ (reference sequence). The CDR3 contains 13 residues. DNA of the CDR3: TGTGCCAGCAGCCCCTCTGGGGCAAGTGAAGCTTTCTTT. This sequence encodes CASSPSGASEAFF.

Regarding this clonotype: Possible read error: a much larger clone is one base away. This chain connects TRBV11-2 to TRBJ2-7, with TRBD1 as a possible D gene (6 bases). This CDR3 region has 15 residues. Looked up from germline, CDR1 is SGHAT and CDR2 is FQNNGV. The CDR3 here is CASSKNRDNSCEQYF. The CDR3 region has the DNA TGTGCCAGCAGCAAAAACCGGGACAACTCCTGCGAGCAGTACTTC. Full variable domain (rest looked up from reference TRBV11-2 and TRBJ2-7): EAGVAQSPRYKIIEKRQSVAFWCNPISGHATLYWYQQILGQGPKLLIQFQNNGVVDDSQLPKDRFSAERLKGVDSTLKIQPAKLEDSAVYLCASSKNRDNSCEQYFGPGTRLTVT.

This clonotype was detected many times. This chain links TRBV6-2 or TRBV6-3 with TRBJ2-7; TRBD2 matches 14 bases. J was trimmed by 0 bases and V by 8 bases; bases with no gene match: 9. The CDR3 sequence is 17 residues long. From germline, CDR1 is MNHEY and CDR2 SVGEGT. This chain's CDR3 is CASRPTSGRAYSYEQYF. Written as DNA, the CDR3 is TGTGCCAGCCGTCCGACTAGCGGGAGGGCGTACTCCTACGAGCAGTACTTC.

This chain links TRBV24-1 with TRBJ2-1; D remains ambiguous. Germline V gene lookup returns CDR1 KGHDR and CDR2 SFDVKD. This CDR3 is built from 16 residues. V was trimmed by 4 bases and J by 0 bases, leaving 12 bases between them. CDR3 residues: CATSDPDTSSYNEQFF. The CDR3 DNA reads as TGTGCCACCAGTGACCCTGACACCAGCTCCTACAATGAGCAGTTCTTC.

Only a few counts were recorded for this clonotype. CDR3 coding DNA: TGTGCCAGCAGTTCAGCGGGAGATCCCGGGGAGCTGTTTTTT. Protein: CASSSAGDPGELFF. The chain has TRBV27 and TRBJ2-2, with 8 bases aligning to TRBD2. The CDR3 covers 14 residues. After removal of 4 bases from V and 6 bases from J, the junction contained 4 bases not matched to a gene. Germline loops: CDR1 MNHEY, CDR2 SMNVEV (reference sequence).

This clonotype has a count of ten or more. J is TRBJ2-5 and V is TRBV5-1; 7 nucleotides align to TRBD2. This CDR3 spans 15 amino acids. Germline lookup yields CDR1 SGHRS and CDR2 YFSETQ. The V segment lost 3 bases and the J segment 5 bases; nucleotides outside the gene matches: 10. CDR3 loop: CASSSDGLERETQYF. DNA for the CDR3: TGCGCCAGCAGCTCGGACGGACTAGAAAGGGAGACCCAGTACTTC.

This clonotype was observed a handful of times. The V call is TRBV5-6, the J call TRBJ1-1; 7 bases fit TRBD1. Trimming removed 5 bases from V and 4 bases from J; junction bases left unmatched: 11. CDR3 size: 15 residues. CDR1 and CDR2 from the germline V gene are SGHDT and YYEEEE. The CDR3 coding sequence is TGTGCCAGCAGAATTTACAGGGGTGGGGCCACTGAAGCTTTCTTT. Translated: CASRIYRGGATEAFF.